This T cell receptor beta chain is from a study of blood T cell repertoires in COVID-19. About the study: Donors in the United States, Italy and Spain gave samples during acute or convalescent COVID-19. The cDNA or gDNA used as material had been derived from T cells, B-cell-depleted T cells, or PBMCs.

Authors' analysis steps: The assay estimated nucleated cells by amplifying reference gene primers. Only in-frame clones appear in the TCRdb table, and some are missing; sequencing was by immunoSEQ multiplex PCR. V and J calls and clone size are given by that table; D and trimming were obtained from the DNA. The sample has fewer than 350,000 clones, 85% seen once. The sequenced sample was peripheral blood. The sequence came from a woman aged 50 to 65 with active or convalescent COVID-19.

CDR3 nucleotides: TGTGCCAGCAGGCGTACAGGGGAAGGCTACACCTTC. Translating it yields CASRRTGEGYTF. The rearrangement uses TRBV12-3 or TRBV12-4 and TRBJ1-2, with 7 bases aligning to TRBD1. The CDR3 loop spans 12 amino acids. V was clipped by 6 bases and J by 8 bases; unmatched bases: 6.